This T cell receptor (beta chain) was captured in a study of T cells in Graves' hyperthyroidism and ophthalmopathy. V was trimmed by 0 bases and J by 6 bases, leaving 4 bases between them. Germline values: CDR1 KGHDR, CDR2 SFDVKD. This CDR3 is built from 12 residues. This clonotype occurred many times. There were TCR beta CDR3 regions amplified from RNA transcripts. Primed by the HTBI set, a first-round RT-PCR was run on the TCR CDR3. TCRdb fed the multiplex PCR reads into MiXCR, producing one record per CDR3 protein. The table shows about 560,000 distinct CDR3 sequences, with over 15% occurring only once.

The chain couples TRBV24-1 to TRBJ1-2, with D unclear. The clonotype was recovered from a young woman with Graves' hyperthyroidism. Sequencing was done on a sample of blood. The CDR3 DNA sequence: TGTGCCACCAGTGATTTGGACCATGGCTACACCTTC. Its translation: CATSDLDHGYTF.